This TCR beta chain originates from a study of blood T cell repertoires in COVID-19. The overall study: Collection of acute and convalescent COVID-19 samples took place in the United States, Italy and Spain. PBMCs, B-cell-depleted T cells, or T cells provided the cDNA or gDNA that made up the material.

This clone was counted only a few times. Sequenced by immunoSEQ multiplex PCR; TCRdb stores in-frame clones only, minus some. The data contain 120,000 to 150,000 clones, around 84% of them singletons. The germline V gene encodes CDR1 ENHRY and CDR2 SYGVKD. The CDR3 covers 13 residues. Trimming took off 10 bases at V and 7 bases at J, with 20 bases between the two ends. V usage is TRBV10-3 and J usage is TRBJ2-7, with D perhaps assigned TRBD1 or TRBD2 (5 bases each). Sample: peripheral blood. This receptor was obtained from a man aged 60 to 69 with active or convalescent COVID-19. The CDR3 coding sequence is TGTGCCAGCAGCGAGGGGCCGCCAGGGGAGCAGTACTTC. It translates to CASSEGPPGEQYF.